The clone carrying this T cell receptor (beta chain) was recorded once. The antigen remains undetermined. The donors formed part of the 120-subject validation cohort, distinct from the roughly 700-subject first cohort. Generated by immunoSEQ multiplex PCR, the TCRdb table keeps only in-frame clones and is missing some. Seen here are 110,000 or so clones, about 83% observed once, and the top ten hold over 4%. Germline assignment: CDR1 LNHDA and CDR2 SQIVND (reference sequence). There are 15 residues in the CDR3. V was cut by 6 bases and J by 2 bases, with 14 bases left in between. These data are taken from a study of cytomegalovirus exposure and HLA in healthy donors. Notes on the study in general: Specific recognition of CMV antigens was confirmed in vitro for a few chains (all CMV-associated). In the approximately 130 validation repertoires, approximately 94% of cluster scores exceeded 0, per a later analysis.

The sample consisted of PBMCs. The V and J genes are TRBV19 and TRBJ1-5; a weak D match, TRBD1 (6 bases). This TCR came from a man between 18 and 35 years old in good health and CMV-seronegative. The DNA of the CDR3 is TGTGCCAGTAGGGAACAGGGTATCGGCAATCAGCCCCAGCATTTT. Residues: CASREQGIGNQPQHF.